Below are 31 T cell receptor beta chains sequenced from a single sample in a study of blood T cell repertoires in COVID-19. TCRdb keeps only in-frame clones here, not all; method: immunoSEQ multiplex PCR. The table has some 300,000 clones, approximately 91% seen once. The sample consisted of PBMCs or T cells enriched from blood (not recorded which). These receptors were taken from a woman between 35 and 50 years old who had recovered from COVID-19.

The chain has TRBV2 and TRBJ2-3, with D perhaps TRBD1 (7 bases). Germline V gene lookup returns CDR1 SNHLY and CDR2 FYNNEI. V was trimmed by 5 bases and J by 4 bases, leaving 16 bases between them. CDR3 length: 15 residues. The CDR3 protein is CASSMRDSPSDTQYF. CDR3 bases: TGTGCCAGCAGTATGCGGGACAGCCCTTCAGATACGCAGTATTTT.

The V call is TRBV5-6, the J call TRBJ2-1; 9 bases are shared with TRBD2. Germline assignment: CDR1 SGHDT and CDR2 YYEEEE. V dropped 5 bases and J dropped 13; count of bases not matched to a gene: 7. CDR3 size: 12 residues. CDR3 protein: CASSKSGGSQFF. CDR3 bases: TGTGCCAGCAGTAAGAGCGGGGGGAGTCAGTTCTTC.

The CDR3 DNA is TGTGCTAGTGCGGGGTTTCATGAAAAACTGTTTTTT. Translating it yields CASAGFHEKLFF. The J gene is TRBJ1-4, the V gene TRBV12-5; unclear D gene. Trimming took 7 bases from V and 6 from J, leaving 9 bases between them. From germline, CDR1 is LGHNT and CDR2 FRNRAP. This CDR3 is built from 12 residues.

CDR3 in amino acids: CATSRDTRDEKLFF. The DNA for the CDR3 is TGTGCCACCAGCAGAGATACCAGGGATGAAAAACTGTTTTTT. This chain connects TRBV15 to TRBJ1-4; D may be TRBD1 (5 bases). Per the germline V gene, CDR1 is LNHNV and CDR2 is YYDKDF (reference sequence). Trimming took 0 bases from V and 6 from J, leaving 8 bases between them. The length of the CDR3 is 14 residues.

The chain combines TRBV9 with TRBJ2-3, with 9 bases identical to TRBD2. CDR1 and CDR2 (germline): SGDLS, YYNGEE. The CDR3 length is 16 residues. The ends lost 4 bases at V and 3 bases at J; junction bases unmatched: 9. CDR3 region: CASSLAGRGLTDTQYF. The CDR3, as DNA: TGTGCCAGCAGCCTAGCGGGGAGGGGGTTAACAGATACGCAGTATTTT.

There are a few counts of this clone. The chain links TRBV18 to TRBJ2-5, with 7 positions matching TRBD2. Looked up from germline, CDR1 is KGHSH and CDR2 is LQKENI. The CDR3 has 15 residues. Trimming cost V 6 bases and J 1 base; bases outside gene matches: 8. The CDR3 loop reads CASSRGGRVQETQYF. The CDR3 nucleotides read TGTGCCAGCTCCCGCGGAGGGAGGGTCCAAGAGACCCAGTACTTC.

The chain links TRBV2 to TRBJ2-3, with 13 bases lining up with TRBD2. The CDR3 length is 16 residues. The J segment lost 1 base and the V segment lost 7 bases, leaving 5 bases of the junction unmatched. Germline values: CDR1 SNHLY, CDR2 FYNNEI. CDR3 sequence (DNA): TGTGCCAGCAAGCCCGGGACTAGCGGGGGCACAGATACGCAGTATTTT. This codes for CASKPGTSGGTDTQYF.

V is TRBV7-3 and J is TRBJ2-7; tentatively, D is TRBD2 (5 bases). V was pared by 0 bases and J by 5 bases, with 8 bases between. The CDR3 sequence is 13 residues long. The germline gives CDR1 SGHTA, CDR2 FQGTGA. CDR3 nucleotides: TGTGCCAGCAGCTTAACGACGCGGGACGAGCAGTACTTC. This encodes CASSLTTRDEQYF.

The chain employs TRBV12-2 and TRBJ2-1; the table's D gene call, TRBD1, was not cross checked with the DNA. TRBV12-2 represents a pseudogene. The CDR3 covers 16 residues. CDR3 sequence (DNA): TGTGCAAGTCGCTTCAGGGGCCTTGACGTGCGAGATGAGCAGTTCTTC. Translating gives CASRFRGLDVRDEQFF.

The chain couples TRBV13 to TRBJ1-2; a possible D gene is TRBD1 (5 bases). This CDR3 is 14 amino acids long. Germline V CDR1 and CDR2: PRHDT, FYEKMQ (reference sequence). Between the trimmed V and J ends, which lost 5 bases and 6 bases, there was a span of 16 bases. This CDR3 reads CASSPGRAMDGYTF. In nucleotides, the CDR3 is TGTGCCAGCAGCCCGGGCAGGGCGATGGATGGCTACACCTTC.

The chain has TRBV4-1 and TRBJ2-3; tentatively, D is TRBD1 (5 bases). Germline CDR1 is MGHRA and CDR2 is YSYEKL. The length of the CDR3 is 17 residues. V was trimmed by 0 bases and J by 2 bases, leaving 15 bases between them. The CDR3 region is CASSQDRTGRPTDTQYF. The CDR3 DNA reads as TGCGCCAGCAGCCAAGACCGCACAGGCCGGCCCACAGATACGCAGTATTTT.

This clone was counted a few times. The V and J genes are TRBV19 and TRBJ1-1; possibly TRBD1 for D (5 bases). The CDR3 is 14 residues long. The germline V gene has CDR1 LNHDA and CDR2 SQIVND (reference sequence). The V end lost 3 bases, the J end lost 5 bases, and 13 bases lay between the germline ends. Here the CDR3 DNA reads TGTGCCAGTAGTATCACCCCAGGGACTACTGAAGCTTTCTTT. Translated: CASSITPGTTEAFF.

This CDR3 reads CASSSSVGQPQHF. CDR3 sequence (DNA): TGTGCCAGCAGCTCGAGTGTTGGTCAGCCCCAGCATTTT. The rearrangement joins TRBV7-2 to TRBJ1-5, with D uncertain. This CDR3 has 13 residues. The V and J ends lost 4 bases and 6 bases respectively, with 10 bases between them. Germline V lookup: CDR1 SGHTA, CDR2 FQGNSA.

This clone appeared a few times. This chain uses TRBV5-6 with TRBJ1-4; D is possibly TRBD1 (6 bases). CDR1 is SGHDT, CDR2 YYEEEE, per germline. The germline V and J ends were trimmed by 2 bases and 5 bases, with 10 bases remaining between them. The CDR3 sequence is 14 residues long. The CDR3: CASSFGQSNEKLFF. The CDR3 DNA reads TGTGCCAGCAGCTTCGGACAGTCGAATGAAAAACTGTTTTTT.

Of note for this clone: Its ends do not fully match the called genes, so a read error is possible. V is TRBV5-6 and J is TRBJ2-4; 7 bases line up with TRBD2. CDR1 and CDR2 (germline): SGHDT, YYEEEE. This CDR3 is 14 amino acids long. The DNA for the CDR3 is TGTGCCAGCACCTTGAGGGAGGGGTTAAACATTCAGTACTTC. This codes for CASTLREGLNIQYF.

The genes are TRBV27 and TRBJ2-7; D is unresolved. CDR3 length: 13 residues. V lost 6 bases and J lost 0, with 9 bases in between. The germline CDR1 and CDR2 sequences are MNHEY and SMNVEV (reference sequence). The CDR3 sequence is CASSFRSSYEQYF. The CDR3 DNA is TGTGCCAGCAGCTTCAGAAGCTCCTACGAGCAGTACTTC.

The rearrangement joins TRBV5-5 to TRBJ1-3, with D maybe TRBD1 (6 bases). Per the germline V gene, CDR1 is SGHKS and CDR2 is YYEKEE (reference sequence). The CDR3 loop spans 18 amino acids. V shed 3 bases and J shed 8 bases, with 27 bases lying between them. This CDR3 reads CASSSSVIAGVGIDTIYF. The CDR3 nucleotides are TGTGCCAGCAGCTCCTCTGTAATTGCAGGGGTTGGCATTGACACCATATATTTT.

CDR3 region: CAWSVQENTEAFF. As DNA, the CDR3 is TGTGCCTGGAGTGTTCAGGAGAACACTGAAGCTTTCTTT. This sequence joins TRBV30 and TRBJ1-1; no clear D gene. Deletions cut 0 bases from V and 1 base from J, with 6 bases between. The CDR3 has 13 amino acids. Looked up from germline, CDR1 is GTSNPN and CDR2 is SVGIG (reference sequence).

CDR3 sequence (DNA): TGCGCCAGCAGTCAAACTCAGGGGAATGGGACTGAAGCTTTCTTT. Encoded protein: CASSQTQGNGTEAFF. The chain has TRBV23-1 and TRBJ1-1, with D perhaps matching TRBD1 (6 bases). TRBV23-1 is filed as an ORF, its function uncertain. V gave up 2 bases and J gave up 5 bases, with 15 bases separating them. This CDR3 has 15 residues.

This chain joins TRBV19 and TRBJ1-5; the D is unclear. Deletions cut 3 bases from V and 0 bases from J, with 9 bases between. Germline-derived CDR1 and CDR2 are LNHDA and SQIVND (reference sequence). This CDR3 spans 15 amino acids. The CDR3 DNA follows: TGTGCCAGTAGTATGCGATGGAGTAGCAATCAGCCCCAGCATTTT. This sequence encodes CASSMRWSSNQPQHF.

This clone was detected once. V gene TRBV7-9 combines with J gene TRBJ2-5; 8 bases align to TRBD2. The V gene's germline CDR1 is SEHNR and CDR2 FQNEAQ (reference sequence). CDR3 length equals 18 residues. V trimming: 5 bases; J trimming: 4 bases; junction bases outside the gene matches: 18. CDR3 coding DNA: TGTGCCAGCAGCCCCGGGGGTCTAGCGGGTAAAAGTTTAGAGACCCAGTACTTC. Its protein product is CASSPGGLAGKSLETQYF.

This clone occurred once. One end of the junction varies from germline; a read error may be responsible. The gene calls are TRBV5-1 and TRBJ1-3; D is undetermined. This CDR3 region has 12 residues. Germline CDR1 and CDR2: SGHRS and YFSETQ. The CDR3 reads CASSPEGQRRHF. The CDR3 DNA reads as TGCGCCAGCAGCCCGGAGGGCCAACGGAGACATTTT.

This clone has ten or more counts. The CDR3 loop is CASSLWGTGGIDGYTF. The CDR3 DNA sequence: TGTGCCAGCAGCTTATGGGGCACCGGGGGAATCGATGGCTACACCTTC. The J gene is TRBJ1-2, the V gene TRBV7-9, with a tentative D call TRBD1 (5 bases). Germline values: CDR1 SEHNR, CDR2 FQNEAQ (reference sequence). Trimming shortened V by 2 bases and J by 6 bases, and 19 bases separated the two germline ends. The CDR3 runs 16 residues.

The CDR3 coding sequence is TGTGCCAGCAGCTTACAGGGGGGCTACGAGCAGTACTTC. Amino acid sequence: CASSLQGGYEQYF. The chain employs TRBV11-3 and TRBJ2-7; D perhaps matches TRBD1 (7 bases). Germline loops: CDR1 SGHNT, CDR2 YENEEA. V gave up 2 bases and J gave up 3 bases, with 8 bases separating them. CDR3 length: 13 residues.

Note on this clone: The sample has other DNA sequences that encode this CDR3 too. The CDR3: CASSLGSGSYNEQFF. CDR3 DNA: TGCGCCAGCAGCTTGGGGAGCGGAAGCTACAATGAGCAGTTCTTC. The rearrangement links TRBV5-1 to TRBJ2-1; D is perhaps TRBD2 (5 bases). In germline, CDR1 is SGHRS, CDR2 YFSETQ. The CDR3 is made up of 15 amino acids. Trimming pared 0 bases from V and 3 bases from J, leaving 10 bases between.

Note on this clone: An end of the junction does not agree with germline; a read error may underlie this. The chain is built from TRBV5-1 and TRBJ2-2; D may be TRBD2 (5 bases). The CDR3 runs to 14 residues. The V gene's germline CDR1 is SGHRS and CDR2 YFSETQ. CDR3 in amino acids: CASRLLVDTGELFF. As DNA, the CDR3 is TGCGCCAGCCGCTTACTAGTGGACACCGGGGAGCTGTTTTTT.

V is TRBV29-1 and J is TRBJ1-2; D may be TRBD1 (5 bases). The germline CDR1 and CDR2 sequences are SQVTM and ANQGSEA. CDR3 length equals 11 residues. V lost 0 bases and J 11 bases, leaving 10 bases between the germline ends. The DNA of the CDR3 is TGCAGCGTTGAAGATAATCGGGGGTACACCTTC. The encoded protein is CSVEDNRGYTF. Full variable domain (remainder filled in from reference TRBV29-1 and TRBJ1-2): SAVISQKPSRDICQRGTSLTIQCQVDSQVTMMFWYRQQPGQSLTLIATANQGSEATYESGFVIDKFPISRPNLTFSTLTVSNMSPEDSSIYLCSVEDNRGYTFGSGTRLTVV.

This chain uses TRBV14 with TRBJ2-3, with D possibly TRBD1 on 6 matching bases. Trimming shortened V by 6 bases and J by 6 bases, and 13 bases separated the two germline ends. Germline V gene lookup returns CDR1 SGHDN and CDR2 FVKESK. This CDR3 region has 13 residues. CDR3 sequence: CASRLQGSDTQYF. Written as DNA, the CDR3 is TGTGCCAGCAGATTACAGGGTTCGGATACGCAGTATTTT.

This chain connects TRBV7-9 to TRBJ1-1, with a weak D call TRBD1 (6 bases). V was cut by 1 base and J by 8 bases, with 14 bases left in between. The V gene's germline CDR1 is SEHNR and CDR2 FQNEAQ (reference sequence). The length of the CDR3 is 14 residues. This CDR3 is CASSLGGRGAEAFF. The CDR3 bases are TGTGCCAGCAGCTTAGGGGGGCGAGGAGCCGAAGCTTTCTTT.

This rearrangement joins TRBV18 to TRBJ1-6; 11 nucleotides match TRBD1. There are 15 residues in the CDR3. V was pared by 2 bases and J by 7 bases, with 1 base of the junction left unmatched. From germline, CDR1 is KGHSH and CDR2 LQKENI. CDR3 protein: CASSPGTGGNSPLHF. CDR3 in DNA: TGTGCCAGCTCACCAGGGACAGGGGGGAATTCACCCCTCCACTTT.

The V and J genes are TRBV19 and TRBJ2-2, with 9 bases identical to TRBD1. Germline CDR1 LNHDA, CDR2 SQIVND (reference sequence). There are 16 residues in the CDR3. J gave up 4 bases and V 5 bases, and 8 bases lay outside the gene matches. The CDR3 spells CASSPAGTGPTGELFF. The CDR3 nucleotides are TGTGCCAGTAGTCCGGCCGGGACAGGGCCCACCGGGGAGCTGTTTTTT. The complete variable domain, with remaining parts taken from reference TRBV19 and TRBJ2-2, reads DGGITQSPKYLFRKEGQNVTLSCEQNLNHDAMYWYRQDPGQGLRLIYYSQIVNDFQKGDIAEGYSVSREKKESFPLTVTSAQKNPTAFYLCASSPAGTGPTGELFFGEGSRLTVL.